Shown below are 10 T cell receptor beta chains from a single sample sequenced in a study of T cell clonality in common variable immunodeficiency. Method: immunoSEQ multiplex PCR; TCRdb's copy keeps in-frame clones and lacks some. The sample holds about 64,000 clones, and no clone turns up only once. Sequenced sample: peripheral blood mononuclear cells. The origin of the receptors is a person aged 18 to 75 in good health.

This clone was counted many times. The CDR3 is cut off 3 residues early in the read; its end comes from the germline J gene. V usage is TRBV4-1 and J usage is TRBJ2-3, with TRBD1 identical over 7 bases. Germline CDR1 reads MGHRA; CDR2 reads YSYEKL. The CDR3 totals 13 residues. CDR3 loop: CASSPGEQGTQYF. CDR3 bases read: TGCGCCAGCAGCCCAGGAGAACAGGGGACG.

At least ten counts were recorded for this clone. The read halts 3 residues ahead of the CDR3 end, with the missing end drawn from the germline J gene. J is TRBJ1-5 and V is TRBV19; TRBD1 is a possible D gene (5 bases). The CDR3 extends over 12 amino acids. Trimming shortened V by 7 bases and J by 6 bases, and 10 bases separated the two germline ends. Looked up from germline, CDR1 is LNHDA and CDR2 is SQIVND (reference sequence). The CDR3 reads CASTGRGQPQHF. The covered CDR3 bases are TGTGCCAGTACAGGGCGGGGTCAGCCC.

A note on this clone: From the germline J gene comes the end of the CDR3, since the read stops 3 residues before it. The rearrangement links TRBV19 to TRBJ2-7, with a possible D match to TRBD1 (6 bases). The CDR3 covers 12 residues. Germline V gene data show CDR1 as LNHDA and CDR2 as SQIVND (reference sequence). V lost 3 bases and J lost 4, with 7 bases in between. The CDR3 DNA, read in part, is TGTGCCAGTAGTATGGGGGCGTACGAG. As protein: CASSMGAYE. The entire CDR3 is CASSMGAYEQYF.

This clone was detected many times. The read falls 3 residues short of the CDR3 end, and the missing part is taken from the germline J gene. The V gene is TRBV19, the J gene TRBJ1-1; D uncertain. CDR1 and CDR2 (germline): LNHDA, SQIVND (reference sequence). This CDR3 has 13 amino acids. The V and J ends lost 1 base and 6 bases respectively, with 9 bases between them. CDR3: CASSIVNQAEAFF. The CDR3 bases that were read are TGTGCCAGTAGTATAGTAAACCAGGCTGAA.

This clone was seen many times. Coverage ceases 3 residues before the CDR3 finishes, and the germline J gene fills in the end. The chain is built from TRBV5-1 and TRBJ2-6; maybe TRBD1 (5 bases). V was pared by 0 bases and J by 2 bases, with 6 bases between. The length of the CDR3 is 15 residues. Germline CDR1 SGHRS, CDR2 YFSETQ. CDR3 region: CASSLEGAGANVLTF. CDR3 DNA (partial): TGCGCCAGCAGCTTGGAAGGGGCTGGGGCCAACGTC. The whole variable domain, remainder taken from reference TRBV5-1 and TRBJ2-6, is KAGVTQTPRYLIKTRGQQVTLSCSPISGHRSVSWYQQTPGQGLQFLFEYFSETQRNKGNFPGRFSGRQFSNSRSEMNVSTLELGDSALYLCASSLEGAGANVLTFGAGSRLTVL.

This clone occurred many times. The read gets to within 3 residues of the CDR3 end, and the germline J gene fills in the rest. The chain uses TRBV7-6 and TRBJ2-1; D possibly corresponds to TRBD2 (7 bases). Germline loops: CDR1 SGHVS, CDR2 FNYEAQ. This CDR3 comprises 15 residues. The V end was cut by 0 bases, the J end by 5 bases, with 11 bases between. The CDR3 region is CASSLARGPHNEQFF. The part of the CDR3 DNA that was read is TGTGCCAGCAGCTTAGCGCGGGGGCCCCACAATGAG.

This clone was picked up many times. The read comes to an end 3 residues before the CDR3 does, leaving the germline J gene to fill in the end. This chain joins TRBV2 and TRBJ1-1; weak D call: TRBD1 (5 bases). The V gene lost 8 bases and the J gene lost 1 base, with 14 bases spanning the gap. The CDR3 runs 14 residues. Germline CDR1 and CDR2: SNHLY and FYNNEI. Incomplete CDR3 DNA: TGTGCCAGCGATCCCCGGACACCGAACACTGAA. Its protein is CASDPRTPNTE. The entire CDR3 is CASDPRTPNTEAFF. The whole variable domain, remainder taken from reference TRBV2 and TRBJ1-1, is EPEVTQTPSHQVTQMGQEVILRCVPISNHLYFYWYRQILGQKVEFLVSFYNNEISEKSEIFDDQFSVERPDGSNFTLKIRSTKLEDSAMYFCASDPRTPNTEAFFGQGTRLTVV.

This clone was observed many times. Read data end 3 residues before the CDR3 end; the end is taken from the germline J gene. This rearrangement joins TRBV2 to TRBJ2-1, with D perhaps TRBD1 (6 bases). The CDR3 is made up of 16 amino acids. V lost 6 bases and J 0 bases, leaving 15 bases between the germline ends. Germline V gene data show CDR1 as SNHLY and CDR2 as FYNNEI. CDR3 DNA, as far as it was read: TGTGCCAGCAGAGGTACACAGGGTAACTCCTACAATGAG. It is translated as CASRGTQGNSYNE. The entire CDR3 protein is CASRGTQGNSYNEQFF.

This clone was detected many times. The DNA ends 3 residues before the CDR3 does, and the rest of the CDR3 is filled in from the germline J gene. The V call is TRBV19, the J call TRBJ2-7; 13 bases fit TRBD2. This CDR3 is built from 16 residues. Germline assignment: CDR1 LNHDA and CDR2 SQIVND (reference sequence). V lost 4 bases to trimming and J lost 2 bases; unmatched junction nucleotides: 5. CDR3 residues: CASSKTTSGRAYEQYF. The sequenced part of the CDR3 DNA is TGTGCCAGTAGTAAGACTACTAGCGGGAGGGCCTACGAG. Full variable domain (missing parts from reference TRBV19 and TRBJ2-7): DGGITQSPKYLFRKEGQNVTLSCEQNLNHDAMYWYRQDPGQGLRLIYYSQIVNDFQKGDIAEGYSVSREKKESFPLTVTSAQKNPTAFYLCASSKTTSGRAYEQYFGPGTRLTVT.

In its sample, this clone was seen many times. The CDR3 end is not reached by the read, which stops 3 residues before it; the germline J gene fills it in. This chain uses TRBV10-3 with TRBJ2-7; 13 positions match TRBD2. After removal of 4 bases from V and 5 bases from J, the junction contained 5 bases not matched to a gene. This CDR3 is 15 amino acids long. The V gene's germline CDR1 is ENHRY and CDR2 SYGVKD. The CDR3 protein is CAISVTSGRLDEQYF. CDR3 DNA, as far as it was read: TGTGCCATCAGTGTGACTAGCGGGAGGTTGGACGAG.